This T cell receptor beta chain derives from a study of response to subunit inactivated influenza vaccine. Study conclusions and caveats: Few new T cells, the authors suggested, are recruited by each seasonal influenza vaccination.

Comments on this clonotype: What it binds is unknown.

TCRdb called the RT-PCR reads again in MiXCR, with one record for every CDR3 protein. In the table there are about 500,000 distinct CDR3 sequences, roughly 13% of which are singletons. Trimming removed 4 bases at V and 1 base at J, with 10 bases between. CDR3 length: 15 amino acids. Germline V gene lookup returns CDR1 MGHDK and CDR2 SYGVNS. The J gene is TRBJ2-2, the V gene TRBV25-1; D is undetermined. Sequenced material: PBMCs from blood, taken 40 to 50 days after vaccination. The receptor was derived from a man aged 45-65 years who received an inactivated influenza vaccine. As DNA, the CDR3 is TGTGCCAGCAGTGGACCCGCCGGGAACACCGGGGAGCTGTTTTTT. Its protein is CASSGPAGNTGELFF.